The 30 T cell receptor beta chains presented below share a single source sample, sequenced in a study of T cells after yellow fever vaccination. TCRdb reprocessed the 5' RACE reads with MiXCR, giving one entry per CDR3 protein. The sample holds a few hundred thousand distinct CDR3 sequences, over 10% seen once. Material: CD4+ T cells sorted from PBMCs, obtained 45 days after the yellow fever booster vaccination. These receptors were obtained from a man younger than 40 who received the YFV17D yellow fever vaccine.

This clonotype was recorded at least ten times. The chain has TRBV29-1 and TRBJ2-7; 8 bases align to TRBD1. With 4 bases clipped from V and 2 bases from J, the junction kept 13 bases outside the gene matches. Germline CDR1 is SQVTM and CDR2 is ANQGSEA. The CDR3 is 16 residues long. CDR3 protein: CSVAKGPGQVTYEQYF. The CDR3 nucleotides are TGCAGCGTTGCAAAGGGGCCGGGACAGGTAACCTACGAGCAGTACTTC.

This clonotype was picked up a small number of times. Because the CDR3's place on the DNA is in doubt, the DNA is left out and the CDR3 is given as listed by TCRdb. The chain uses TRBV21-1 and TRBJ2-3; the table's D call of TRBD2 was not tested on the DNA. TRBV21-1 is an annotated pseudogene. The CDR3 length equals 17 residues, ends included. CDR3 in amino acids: CASSFGQGTSGPDTQYF.

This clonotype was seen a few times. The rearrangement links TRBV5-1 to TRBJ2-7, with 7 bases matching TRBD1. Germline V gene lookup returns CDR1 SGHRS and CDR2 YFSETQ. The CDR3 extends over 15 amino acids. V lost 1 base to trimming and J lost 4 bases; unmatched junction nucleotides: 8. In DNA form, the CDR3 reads TGCGCCAGCAGCTTGCAGGGGGACGGAAATTACGAGCAGTACTTC. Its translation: CASSLQGDGNYEQYF. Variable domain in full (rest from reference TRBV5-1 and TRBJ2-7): KAGVTQTPRYLIKTRGQQVTLSCSPISGHRSVSWYQQTPGQGLQFLFEYFSETQRNKGNFPGRFSGRQFSNSRSEMNVSTLELGDSALYLCASSLQGDGNYEQYFGPGTRLTVT.

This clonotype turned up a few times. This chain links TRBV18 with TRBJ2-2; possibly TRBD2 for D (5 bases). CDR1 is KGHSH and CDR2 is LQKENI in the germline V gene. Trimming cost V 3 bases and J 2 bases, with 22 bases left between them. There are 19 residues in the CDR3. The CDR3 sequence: CASSPAMRSGKINTGELFF. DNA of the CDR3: TGTGCCAGCTCACCTGCGATGAGATCGGGAAAAATTAACACCGGGGAGCTGTTTTTT.

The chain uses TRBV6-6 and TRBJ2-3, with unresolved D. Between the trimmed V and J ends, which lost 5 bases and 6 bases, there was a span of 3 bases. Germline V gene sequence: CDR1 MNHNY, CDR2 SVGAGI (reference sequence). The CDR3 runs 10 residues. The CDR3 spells CASSEDTQYF. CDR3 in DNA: TGTGCCAGCAGTGAGGATACGCAGTATTTT.

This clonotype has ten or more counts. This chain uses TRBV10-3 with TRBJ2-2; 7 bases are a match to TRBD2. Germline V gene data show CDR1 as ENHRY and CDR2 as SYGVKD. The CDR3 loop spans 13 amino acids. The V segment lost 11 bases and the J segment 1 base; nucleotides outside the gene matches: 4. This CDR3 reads CAGRTRNTGELFF. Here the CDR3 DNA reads TGTGCCGGTAGGACTAGGAACACCGGGGAGCTGTTTTTT.

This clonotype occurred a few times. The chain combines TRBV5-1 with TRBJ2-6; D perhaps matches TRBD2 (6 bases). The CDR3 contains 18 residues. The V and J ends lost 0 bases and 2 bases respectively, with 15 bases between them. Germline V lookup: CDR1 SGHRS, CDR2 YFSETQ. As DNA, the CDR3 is TGCGCCAGCAGCTTGGGGGGGGTAGACGGTGCTGGGGCCAACGTCCTGACTTTC. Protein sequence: CASSLGGVDGAGANVLTF.

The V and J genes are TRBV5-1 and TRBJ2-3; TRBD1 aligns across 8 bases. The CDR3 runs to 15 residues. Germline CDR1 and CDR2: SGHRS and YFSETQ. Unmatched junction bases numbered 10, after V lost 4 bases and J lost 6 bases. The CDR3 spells CASSADRVEQDTQYF. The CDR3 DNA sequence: TGCGCCAGCAGCGCGGACAGGGTGGAGCAGGATACGCAGTATTTT.

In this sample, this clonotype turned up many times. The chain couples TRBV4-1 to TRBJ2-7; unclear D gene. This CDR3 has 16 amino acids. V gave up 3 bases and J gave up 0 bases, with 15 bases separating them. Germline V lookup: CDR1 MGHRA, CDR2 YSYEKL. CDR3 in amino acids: CASSQAQTLSSYEQYF. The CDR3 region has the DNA TGCGCCAGCAGCCAGGCGCAGACCCTTTCCTCCTACGAGCAGTACTTC.

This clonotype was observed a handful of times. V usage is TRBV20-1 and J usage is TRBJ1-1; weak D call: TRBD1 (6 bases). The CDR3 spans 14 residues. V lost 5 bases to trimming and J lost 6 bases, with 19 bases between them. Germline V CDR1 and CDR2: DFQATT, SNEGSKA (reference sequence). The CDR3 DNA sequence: TGCAGTGCTCCCCGGGGGGGGGGCGGTGCTGAAGCTTTCTTT. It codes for CSAPRGGGGAEAFF.

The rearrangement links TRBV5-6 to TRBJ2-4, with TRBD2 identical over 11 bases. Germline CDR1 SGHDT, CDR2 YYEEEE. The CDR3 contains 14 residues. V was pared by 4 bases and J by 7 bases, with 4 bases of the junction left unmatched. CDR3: CASSVLAGGNIQYF. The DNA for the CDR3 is TGTGCCAGCAGCGTCTTAGCGGGAGGGAACATTCAGTACTTC. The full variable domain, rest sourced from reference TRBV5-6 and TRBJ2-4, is DAGVTQSPTHLIKTRGQQVTLRCSPKSGHDTVSWYQQALGQGPQFIFQYYEEEERQRGNFPDRFSGHQFPNYSSELNVNALLLGDSALYLCASSVLAGGNIQYFGAGTRLSVL.

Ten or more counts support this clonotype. The chain's CDR3 is CASNPSGSSDTQYF. CDR3 DNA: TGCGCCAGCAATCCCAGCGGGAGTTCAGATACGCAGTATTTT. The rearrangement uses TRBV5-1 and TRBJ2-3; 8 positions match TRBD2. In germline, CDR1 is SGHRS, CDR2 YFSETQ. The junction had 7 bases not matched to a gene; V was cut back by 6 bases and J by 4 bases. This CDR3 contains 14 residues.

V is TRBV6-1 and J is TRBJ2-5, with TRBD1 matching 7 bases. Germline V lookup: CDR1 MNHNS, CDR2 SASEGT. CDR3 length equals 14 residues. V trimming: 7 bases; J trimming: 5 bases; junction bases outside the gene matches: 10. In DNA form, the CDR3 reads TGTGCCAGCAATCTCGACAGGGCCCGGGAGACCCAGTACTTC. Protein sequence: CASNLDRARETQYF.

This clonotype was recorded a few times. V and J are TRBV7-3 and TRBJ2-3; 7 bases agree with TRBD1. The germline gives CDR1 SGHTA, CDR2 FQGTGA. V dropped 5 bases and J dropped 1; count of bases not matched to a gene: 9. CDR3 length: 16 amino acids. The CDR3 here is CASSRFRDRRTDTQYF. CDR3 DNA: TGTGCCAGCAGCCGTTTCCGGGACAGACGCACAGATACGCAGTATTTT. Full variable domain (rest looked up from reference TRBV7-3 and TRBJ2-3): GAGVSQTPSNKVTEKGKYVELRCDPISGHTALYWYRQSLGQGPEFLIYFQGTGAADDSGLPNDRFFAVRPEGSVSTLKIQRTERGDSAVYLCASSRFRDRRTDTQYFGPGTRLTVL.

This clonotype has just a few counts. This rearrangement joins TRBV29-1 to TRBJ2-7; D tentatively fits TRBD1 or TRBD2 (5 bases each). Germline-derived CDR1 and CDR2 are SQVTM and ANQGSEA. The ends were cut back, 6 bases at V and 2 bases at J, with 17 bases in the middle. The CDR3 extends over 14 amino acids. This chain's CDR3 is CSVRTGPLTYEQYF. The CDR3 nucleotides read TGCAGCGTGAGAACGGGACCCTTAACCTACGAGCAGTACTTC.

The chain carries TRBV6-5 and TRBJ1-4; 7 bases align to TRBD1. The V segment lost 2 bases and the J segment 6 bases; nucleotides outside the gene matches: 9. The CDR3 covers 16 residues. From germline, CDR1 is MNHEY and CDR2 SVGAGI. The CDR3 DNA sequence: TGTGCCAGCAGTTACGGCAGTGGGACAGCCTATGAAAAACTGTTTTTT. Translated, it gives CASSYGSGTAYEKLFF.

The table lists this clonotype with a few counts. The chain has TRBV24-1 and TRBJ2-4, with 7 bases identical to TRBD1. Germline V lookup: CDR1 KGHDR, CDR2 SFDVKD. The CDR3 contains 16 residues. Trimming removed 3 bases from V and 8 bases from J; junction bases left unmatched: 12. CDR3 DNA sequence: TGTGCCACCAGTGATCCAGGGACGGACAGGCAGCACATTCAGTACTTC. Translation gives CATSDPGTDRQHIQYF.

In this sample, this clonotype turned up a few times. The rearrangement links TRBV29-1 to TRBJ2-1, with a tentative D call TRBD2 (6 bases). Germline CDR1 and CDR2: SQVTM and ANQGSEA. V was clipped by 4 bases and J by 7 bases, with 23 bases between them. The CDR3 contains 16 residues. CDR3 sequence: CSVVRTLADDRNEQFF. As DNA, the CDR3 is TGCAGCGTTGTCCGAACACTAGCAGACGACCGGAATGAGCAGTTCTTC.

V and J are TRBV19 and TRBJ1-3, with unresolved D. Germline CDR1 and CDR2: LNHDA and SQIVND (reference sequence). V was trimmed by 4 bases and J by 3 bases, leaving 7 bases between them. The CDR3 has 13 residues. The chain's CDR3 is CASSRGFGNTIYF. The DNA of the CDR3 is TGTGCCAGTAGTAGAGGTTTTGGAAACACCATATATTTT.

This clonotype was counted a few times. CDR3 coding DNA: TGTGCCAGCCGTGGGGACAGGGAAGCTTTCTTT. Its protein is CASRGDREAFF. This chain joins TRBV3-1 and TRBJ1-1, with 8 bases fitting TRBD1. CDR1 LGHDT and CDR2 YNNKEL come from the germline V gene (reference sequence). The CDR3 has 11 residues. Germline trimming cut 8 bases from V and 8 bases from J; bases unmatched to any gene: 4.

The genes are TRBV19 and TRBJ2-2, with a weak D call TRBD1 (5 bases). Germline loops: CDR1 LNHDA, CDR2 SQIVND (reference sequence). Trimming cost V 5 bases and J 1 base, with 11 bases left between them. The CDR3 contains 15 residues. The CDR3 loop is CASSADRVNTGELFF. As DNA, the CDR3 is TGTGCCAGTAGTGCCGACAGAGTGAACACCGGGGAGCTGTTTTTT.

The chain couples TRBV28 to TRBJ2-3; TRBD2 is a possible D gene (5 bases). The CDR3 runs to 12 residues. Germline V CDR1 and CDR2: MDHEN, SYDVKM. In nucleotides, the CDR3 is TGTTCATCTAGCAGCTTCACAGATACGCAGTATTTT. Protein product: CSSSSFTDTQYF.

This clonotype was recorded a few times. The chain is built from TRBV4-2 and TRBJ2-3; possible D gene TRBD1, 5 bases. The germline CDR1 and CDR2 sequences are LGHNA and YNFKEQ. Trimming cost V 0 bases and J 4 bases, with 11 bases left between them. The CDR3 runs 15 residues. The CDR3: CASSQDGDSADTQYF. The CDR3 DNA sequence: TGTGCCAGCAGCCAAGATGGTGACAGCGCAGATACGCAGTATTTT.

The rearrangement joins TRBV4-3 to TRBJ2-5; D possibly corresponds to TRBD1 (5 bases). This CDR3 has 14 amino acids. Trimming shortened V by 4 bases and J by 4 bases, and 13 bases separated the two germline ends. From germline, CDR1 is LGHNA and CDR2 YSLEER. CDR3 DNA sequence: TGCGCCAGCAGCCCCAACTCTAGGGGAGAGACCCAGTACTTC. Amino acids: CASSPNSRGETQYF.

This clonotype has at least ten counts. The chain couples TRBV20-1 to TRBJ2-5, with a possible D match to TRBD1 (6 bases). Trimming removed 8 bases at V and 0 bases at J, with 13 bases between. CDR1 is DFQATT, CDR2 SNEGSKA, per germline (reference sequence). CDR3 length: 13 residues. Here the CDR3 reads CSLIQGYQETQYF. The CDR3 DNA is TGCAGTTTGATTCAGGGGTACCAAGAGACCCAGTACTTC.

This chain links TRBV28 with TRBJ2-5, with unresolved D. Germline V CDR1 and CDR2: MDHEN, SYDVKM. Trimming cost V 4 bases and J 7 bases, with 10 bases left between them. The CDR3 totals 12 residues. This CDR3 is CASSSSLGTQYF. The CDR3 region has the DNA TGTGCCAGCAGTTCGTCCCTGGGGACCCAGTACTTC.

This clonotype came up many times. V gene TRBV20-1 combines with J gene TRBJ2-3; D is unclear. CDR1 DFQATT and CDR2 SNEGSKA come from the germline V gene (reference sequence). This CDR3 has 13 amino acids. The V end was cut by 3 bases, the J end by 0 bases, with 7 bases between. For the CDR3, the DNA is TGCAGTGCTAGTCGTCCGAGCACAGATACGCAGTATTTT. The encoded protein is CSASRPSTDTQYF.

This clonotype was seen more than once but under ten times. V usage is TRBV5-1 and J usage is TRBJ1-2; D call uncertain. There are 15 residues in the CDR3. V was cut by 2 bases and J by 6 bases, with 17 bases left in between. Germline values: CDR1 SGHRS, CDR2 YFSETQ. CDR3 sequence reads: CASSLTNGLIHGYTF. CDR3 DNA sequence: TGCGCCAGCAGCTTAACTAACGGGCTGATCCATGGCTACACCTTC.

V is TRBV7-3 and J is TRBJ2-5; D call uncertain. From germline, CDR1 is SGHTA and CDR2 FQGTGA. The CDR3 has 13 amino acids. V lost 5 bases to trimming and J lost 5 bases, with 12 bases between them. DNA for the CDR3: TGTGCCAGCAGCGCCTCCGCCCGGGAGACCCAGTACTTC. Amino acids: CASSASARETQYF. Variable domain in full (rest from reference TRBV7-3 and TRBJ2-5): GAGVSQTPSNKVTEKGKYVELRCDPISGHTALYWYRQSLGQGPEFLIYFQGTGAADDSGLPNDRFFAVRPEGSVSTLKIQRTERGDSAVYLCASSASARETQYFGPGTRLLVL.

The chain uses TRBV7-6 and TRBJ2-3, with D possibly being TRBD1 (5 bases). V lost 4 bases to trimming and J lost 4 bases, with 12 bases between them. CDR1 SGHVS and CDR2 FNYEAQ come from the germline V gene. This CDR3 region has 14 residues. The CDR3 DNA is TGTGCCAGCAGCTCCCCAGGGTTCGCAGATACGCAGTATTTT. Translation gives CASSSPGFADTQYF.